Shown below are 7 T cell receptor beta chains from a single sample sequenced in a study of spatial heterogeneity in lung cancer (dated by TCRdb to about 2019). Library prep was done by 5' RACE. The listed sequencing device is NextSeq 500. TCRdb reworked the public reads: Q25 trimming with fastp, MiXCR clone assembly, productive beta chains retained. Rows are combined by CDR3 protein, so each entry shows the most common genes and DNA. Present in this sample are 6,600 or so distinct CDR3 sequences, 4.5% to 6.5% of which were seen just once. 7.5% to 10% of the sample lies in the top ten. Taken with the paper, the label for time point translates to: sample taken at primary tumor resection. For TCR sequencing, whole RNA was extracted from tumor and nontumor lung tissue, or from cryopreserved PBMC samples, and no cell sorting was done. Material: normal lung tissue next to the tumor, obtained at surgery. Receptor source: a female donor with early-stage non-small cell lung cancer.

Comment on this clonotype: Because the library targeted alpha chains, this beta chain is an off-target read whose size means little. J is TRBJ1-4 and V is TRBV3-1; TRBD1 aligns across 7 bases. The V and J ends lost 5 bases and 10 bases, in that order; junction bases with no gene match: 10. CDR3 length: 14 amino acids. Germline V gene data show CDR1 as LGHDT and CDR2 as YNNKEL (reference sequence). The CDR3 nucleotides are TGTGCCAGCAGCAAAAGGGACAGAGGAGGAAAACTGTTTTTT. This codes for CASSKRDRGGKLFF.

Many counts were recorded for this clonotype. This beta chain slipped into a library made for alpha chains as a stray read, so its size is not meaningful. The chain is built from TRBV11-3 and TRBJ2-1, with a possible D match to TRBD1 (5 bases). V lost 2 bases, J lost 3 bases, and 11 bases lay in between. This CDR3 is built from 15 residues. CDR1 is SGHNT, CDR2 YENEEA, per germline. CDR3 sequence reads: CASSLSGSNYNEQFF. The CDR3 coding sequence is TGTGCCAGCAGCTTATCAGGGTCGAACTACAATGAGCAGTTCTTC.

There are many counts of this clonotype. For a library built for alpha chains, this beta chain is a stray read; little rests on its size. The chain joins TRBV5-4 to TRBJ1-6; TRBD1 agrees at 10 bases. CDR3 size: 15 residues. Germline-derived CDR1 and CDR2 are SGHNT and YYREEE (reference sequence). The V segment lost 4 bases and the J segment 7 bases; nucleotides outside the gene matches: 5. The CDR3 here is CASSIGQGGNSPLHF. Here the CDR3 DNA reads TGTGCCAGCAGCATCGGACAGGGGGGAAATTCACCCCTCCACTTT.

This clonotype was detected ten times or more. The library was prepared for alpha chains; this beta chain is a stray read, so its frequency means little. The V gene is TRBV12-3 or TRBV12-4, the J gene TRBJ1-4; the D is unclear. The ends were cut back, 5 bases at V and 8 bases at J, with 9 bases in the middle. This CDR3 region has 12 residues. The CDR3 reads CASSPSPEKLFF. CDR3 bases: TGTGCCAGCAGTCCCAGCCCGGAAAAACTGTTTTTT.

This clonotype was observed at least ten times. Because this beta chain is a stray read in a library intended to capture alpha chains, its abundance should not be given much weight. This sequence joins TRBV3-1 and TRBJ2-4; D perhaps matches TRBD1 (7 bases). The V gene's germline CDR1 is LGHDT and CDR2 YNNKEL (reference sequence). Trimming pared 3 bases from V and 9 bases from J, leaving 12 bases between. The CDR3 is 13 residues long. The CDR3 loop reads CASSQYRGGIQYF. CDR3 DNA: TGTGCCAGCAGCCAGTACAGGGGAGGCATTCAGTACTTC. Drawing the rest from reference TRBV3-1 and TRBJ2-4, the complete variable domain is DTAVSQTPKYLVTQMGNDKSIKCEQNLGHDTMYWYKQDSKKFLKIMFSYNNKELIINETVPNRFSPKSPDKAHLNLHINSLELGDSAVYFCASSQYRGGIQYFGAGTRLSVL.

In its sample, this clonotype is medium-sized. The library was built for alpha chains, so this beta chain is an off-target read and its size means little. J is TRBJ2-7 and V is TRBV29-1; 8 positions match TRBD1. With 1 base clipped from V and 4 bases from J, the junction kept 9 bases outside the gene matches. The CDR3 is made up of 15 amino acids. Germline loops: CDR1 SQVTM, CDR2 ANQGSEA. CDR3 amino acids: CSVEVVGQENYEQYF. The CDR3 nucleotides are TGCAGCGTTGAAGTAGTGGGACAGGAGAATTACGAGCAGTACTTC.

Within the sample, this clonotype is medium-sized (0.01 to 0.1%). The library was designed around alpha chains, so this beta chain is a stray read whose abundance carries little weight. The J gene is TRBJ2-3, the V gene TRBV20-1; 7 bases match TRBD1. Unmatched junction bases numbered 11, after V lost 0 bases and J lost 8 bases. CDR3 length equals 15 residues. CDR1 DFQATT and CDR2 SNEGSKA come from the germline V gene (reference sequence). In DNA form, the CDR3 reads TGCAGTGCTAGAGAGGGACAGCTAAGCGTGCCTACGCAGTATTTT. It specifies CSAREGQLSVPTQYF.